This passage covers 8 T cell receptor beta chains from one sample sequenced in a study of response to subunit inactivated influenza vaccine. TCRdb reprocessed the RT-PCR reads via MiXCR and lists one record per CDR3 protein. The repertoire has some 850,000 distinct CDR3 sequences, around a sixth of them found once; the top ten carry approximately 10%. This sample comprised PBMCs from blood, obtained more than 4 days after vaccination. The origin of the receptors is a man aged 50 or older who received an inactivated influenza vaccine.

This chain joins TRBV2 and TRBJ2-2; maybe TRBD1 (6 bases). From germline, CDR1 is SNHLY and CDR2 FYNNEI. V lost 7 bases and J 2 bases, leaving 29 bases between the germline ends. The CDR3 covers 20 residues. In DNA form, the CDR3 reads TGTGCCAGCACTGCGGTGGCAAAGCTAACGGGACAAAGAAACACCGGGGAGCTGTTTTTT. As protein: CASTAVAKLTGQRNTGELFF. The full variable domain, completed using reference TRBV2 and TRBJ2-2, is EPEVTQTPSHQVTQMGQEVILRCVPISNHLYFYWYRQILGQKVEFLVSFYNNEISEKSEIFDDQFSVERPDGSNFTLKIRSTKLEDSAMYFCASTAVAKLTGQRNTGELFFGEGSRLTVL.

The chain uses TRBV7-2 and TRBJ2-7, with 13 bases fitting TRBD2. Trimming took 3 bases from V and 6 from J; bases not matched to a gene: 8. Germline V gene sequence: CDR1 SGHTA, CDR2 FQGNSA. CDR3 size: 16 residues. The CDR3 DNA reads TGTGCCAGCAGCTTGGGCGTGGGACTAGCGGGGTCCGAGCAGTACTTC. The encoded protein is CASSLGVGLAGSEQYF.

This clonotype was seen more than once but under ten times. This chain links TRBV24-1 with TRBJ2-1; D is uncertain. The germline CDR1 and CDR2 sequences are KGHDR and SFDVKD. V was pared by 7 bases and J by 3 bases, with 12 bases between. The CDR3 spans 14 residues. DNA of the CDR3: TGTGCCACCAGCCCGGCAGGATACTACAATGAGCAGTTCTTC. It yields the protein CATSPAGYYNEQFF.

This clonotype was observed a handful of times. This rearrangement joins TRBV3-1 to TRBJ2-5, with D perhaps TRBD2 (6 bases). There are 15 residues in the CDR3. The germline gives CDR1 LGHDT, CDR2 YNNKEL (reference sequence). With 4 bases removed from V and 5 bases from J, the gap between germline ends came to 17 bases. CDR3 protein: CASSPKVGSSETQYF. CDR3 nucleotide sequence: TGTGCCAGCAGCCCCAAGGTCGGGAGTTCGGAGACCCAGTACTTC.

The chain combines TRBV7-2 with TRBJ2-1, with D hard to call. The CDR3 sequence is 12 residues long. Trimming took off 5 bases at V and 9 bases at J, with 11 bases between the two ends. Germline assignment: CDR1 SGHTA and CDR2 FQGNSA. DNA for the CDR3: TGTGCCAGCAGCCCCCCGTCCCCTGAGCAGTTCTTC. It translates to CASSPPSPEQFF.

This clonotype was detected only a few times. The genes are TRBV4-1 and TRBJ2-2; D is perhaps TRBD1 (6 bases). Trimming removed 3 bases at V and 5 bases at J, with 13 bases between. This CDR3 has 15 amino acids. Looked up from germline, CDR1 is MGHRA and CDR2 is YSYEKL. This chain's CDR3 is CASSHLQGGTGELFF. CDR3 bases: TGCGCCAGCAGCCACTTACAAGGGGGTACCGGGGAGCTGTTTTTT.

The chain uses TRBV29-1 and TRBJ2-3; D remains ambiguous. Between the trimmed V and J ends, which lost 6 bases and 8 bases, there was a span of 18 bases. Germline V gene sequence: CDR1 SQVTM, CDR2 ANQGSEA. The length of the CDR3 is 13 residues. The CDR3 protein is CSVPGPVKGTQYF. The CDR3 region has the DNA TGCAGCGTCCCGGGCCCCGTTAAGGGTACGCAGTATTTT.

This clonotype showed up just a few times. The chain carries TRBV27 and TRBJ2-7; tentatively, D is TRBD2 (6 bases). This CDR3 has 13 amino acids. V was shortened by 8 bases and J by 3 bases, with 14 bases between the two germline ends. Germline assignment: CDR1 MNHEY and CDR2 SMNVEV (reference sequence). CDR3 residues: CASAGTLIYEQYF. The CDR3 region has the DNA TGTGCCAGCGCCGGGACTCTAATCTACGAGCAGTACTTC.